The 9 T cell receptor beta chains given below trace back to one sample, sequenced in a study of shared clonotypes between healthy human individuals. Measured with immunoSEQ multiplex PCR; TCRdb has only the in-frame clones, and not every one. The table records about 710,000 clones, around three quarters of them present only once. Sequenced sample: memory CD4+ T cells sorted from blood. Noted subset: CD45RA-negative fraction. Source of these receptors: a woman in her 30s in good health.

This clone has a count of ten or more. The V call is TRBV5-1, the J call TRBJ1-1; a possible D gene is TRBD1 (5 bases). The V gene's germline CDR1 is SGHRS and CDR2 YFSETQ. The CDR3 has 11 residues. Between the trimmed V and J ends, which lost 6 bases and 7 bases, there was a span of 10 bases. CDR3 region: CASTGEHEAFF. CDR3 in DNA: TGCGCCAGCACGGGGGAGCATGAAGCTTTCTTT.

The rearrangement links TRBV27 to TRBJ2-3; 8 nucleotides agree with TRBD2. The CDR3 has 14 residues. Germline V gene data show CDR1 as MNHEY and CDR2 as SMNVEV (reference sequence). The junction had 4 bases not matched to a gene; V was cut back by 2 bases and J by 6 bases. CDR3 sequence: CASSLVSGGDTQYF. CDR3 bases: TGTGCCAGCAGTTTAGTTTCGGGGGGGGATACGCAGTATTTT.

This clone is a singleton in its sample. The genes are TRBV6-4 and TRBJ2-6; no firm D call. This CDR3 has 17 residues. Germline V gene data show CDR1 as MRHNA and CDR2 as SNTAGT. The V and J ends lost 6 bases and 0 bases respectively, with 15 bases between them. CDR3 bases: TGTGCCAGCAGCCCCGAAGTAGCTGACTCTGGGGCCAACGTCCTGACTTTC. Its protein is CASSPEVADSGANVLTF.

This clone was counted at least ten times. The chain employs TRBV9 and TRBJ2-3; D possibly uses TRBD1 or TRBD2 (5 bases each). CDR1 is SGDLS, CDR2 YYNGEE, per germline. Trimming took 2 bases from V and 0 from J, leaving 7 bases between them. CDR3 length equals 14 residues. CDR3 DNA: TGTGCCAGCAGCGTGTGGGGGAGCACAGATACGCAGTATTTT. This translates into CASSVWGSTDTQYF.

This clone was counted between two and nine times. The chain carries TRBV7-8 and TRBJ2-7, with 11 bases identical to TRBD1. Germline V lookup: CDR1 SGHVS, CDR2 FQNEAQ. The length of the CDR3 is 16 residues. With 1 base clipped from V and 3 bases from J, the junction kept 5 bases outside the gene matches. The DNA for the CDR3 is TGTGCCAGCAGCTTAGGGGGGACAGGGGGTTTCTACGAGCAGTACTTC. Translation: CASSLGGTGGFYEQYF. The entire variable domain, with the rest obtained from reference TRBV7-8 and TRBJ2-7, is as follows: GAGVSQSPRYKVAKRGQDVALRCDPISGHVSLFWYQQALGQGPEFLTYFQNEAQLDKSGLPSDRFFAERPEGSVSTLKIQRTQQEDSAVYLCASSLGGTGGFYEQYFGPGTRLTVT.

The V call is TRBV7-8, the J call TRBJ1-1; D possibly corresponds to TRBD1 (5 bases). Germline lookup yields CDR1 SGHVS and CDR2 FQNEAQ. This CDR3 has 14 residues. The germline V and J ends were trimmed by 5 bases and 1 base, with 11 bases remaining between them. CDR3 loop: CASSEIRENTEAFF. The CDR3 DNA is TGTGCCAGCAGCGAAATCAGGGAGAACACTGAAGCTTTCTTT.

V usage is TRBV5-4 and J usage is TRBJ2-3, with 7 bases aligning to TRBD2. Germline V gives CDR1 SGHNT, CDR2 YYREEE (reference sequence). The CDR3 extends over 16 amino acids. Unmatched junction bases numbered 9, after V lost 4 bases and J lost 1 base. The CDR3 loop reads CASSRPGTTGTDTQYF. The CDR3 region has the DNA TGTGCCAGCAGCAGGCCCGGGACTACGGGCACAGATACGCAGTATTTT. Using reference TRBV5-4 and TRBJ2-3 for the parts outside the CDR3, the full variable domain is ETGVTQSPTHLIKTRGQQVTLRCSSQSGHNTVSWYQQALGQGPQFIFQYYREEENGRGNFPPRFSGLQFPNYSSELNVNALELDDSALYLCASSRPGTTGTDTQYFGPGTRLTVL.

V and J are TRBV2 and TRBJ2-2, with D perhaps given as TRBD1 or TRBD2 (5 bases each). Germline V lookup: CDR1 SNHLY, CDR2 FYNNEI. This CDR3 is built from 15 residues. V was clipped by 8 bases and J by 0 bases, with 13 bases between them. CDR3 sequence: CASRSGGANTGELFF. For the CDR3, the DNA is TGTGCCAGCCGTAGTGGGGGAGCGAACACCGGGGAGCTGTTTTTT.

V usage is TRBV27 and J usage is TRBJ2-3, with D uncertain. The V end lost 1 base, the J end lost 2 bases, and 4 bases lay between the germline ends. Germline CDR1 reads MNHEY; CDR2 reads SMNVEV (reference sequence). This CDR3 spans 13 amino acids. The CDR3 bases are TGTGCCAGCAGTTTATTTGCCACAGATACGCAGTATTTT. Translation: CASSLFATDTQYF.